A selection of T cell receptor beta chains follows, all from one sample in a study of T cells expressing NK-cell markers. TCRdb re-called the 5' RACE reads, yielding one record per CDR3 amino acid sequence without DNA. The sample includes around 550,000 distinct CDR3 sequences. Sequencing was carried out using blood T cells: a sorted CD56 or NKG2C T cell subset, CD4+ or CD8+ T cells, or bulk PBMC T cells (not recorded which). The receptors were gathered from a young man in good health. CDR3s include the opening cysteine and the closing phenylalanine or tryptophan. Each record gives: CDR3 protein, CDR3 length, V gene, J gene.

cdr3_aa: CASSDWGGASDEQYF; cdr3_length: 15; v_call: TRBV7-9; j_call: TRBJ2-7
cdr3_aa: CATSERLAGNEQFF; cdr3_length: 14; v_call: TRBV24-1; j_call: TRBJ2-1
cdr3_aa: CASRISGSSYEQYF; cdr3_length: 14; v_call: TRBV12-3/TRBV12-4; j_call: TRBJ2-7
cdr3_aa: CASSRGTGVLYEQYF; cdr3_length: 15; v_call: TRBV7-9; j_call: TRBJ2-7
cdr3_aa: CASSFIAGVGDTQYF; cdr3_length: 15; v_call: TRBV27; j_call: TRBJ2-3
cdr3_aa: CASSGRDSPAADTQYF; cdr3_length: 16; v_call: TRBV7-8; j_call: TRBJ2-3
cdr3_aa: CASSSPNRAGVSDTQYF; cdr3_length: 17; v_call: TRBV27; j_call: TRBJ2-3
cdr3_aa: CASSQDVADSYEQYF; cdr3_length: 15; v_call: TRBV4-3; j_call: TRBJ2-7
cdr3_aa: CASSVAGNQHF; cdr3_length: 11; v_call: TRBV6-2/TRBV6-3; j_call: TRBJ1-5
cdr3_aa: CASSLGISSNTGELFF; cdr3_length: 16; v_call: TRBV5-1; j_call: TRBJ2-2
cdr3_aa: CASSYQGVPYEQYF; cdr3_length: 14; v_call: TRBV13; j_call: TRBJ2-7
cdr3_aa: CAWTRDRGLNEQYF; cdr3_length: 14; v_call: TRBV30; j_call: TRBJ2-7
cdr3_aa: CSARPRGMNTGELFF; cdr3_length: 15; v_call: TRBV20-1; j_call: TRBJ2-2
cdr3_aa: CASHRGSSGNTIYF; cdr3_length: 14; v_call: TRBV6-6; j_call: TRBJ1-3
cdr3_aa: CASSLLTGWAQHF; cdr3_length: 13; v_call: TRBV28; j_call: TRBJ1-5
cdr3_aa: CASSLIAASSYEQYF; cdr3_length: 15; v_call: TRBV7-2; j_call: TRBJ2-7
cdr3_aa: CASSEVTAGTQYF; cdr3_length: 13; v_call: TRBV25-1; j_call: TRBJ2-5
cdr3_aa: CASTSRAGANVLTF; cdr3_length: 14; v_call: TRBV19; j_call: TRBJ2-6
cdr3_aa: CSAPVAGEAGGYTF; cdr3_length: 14; v_call: TRBV20-1; j_call: TRBJ1-2
cdr3_aa: CASSLGAANLREQYF; cdr3_length: 15; v_call: TRBV11-2; j_call: TRBJ2-7
cdr3_aa: CASSFLREFPTGELFF; cdr3_length: 16; v_call: TRBV5-6; j_call: TRBJ2-2
cdr3_aa: CASSLRVYTDTQYF; cdr3_length: 14; v_call: TRBV7-2; j_call: TRBJ2-3
cdr3_aa: CASSYRTGLDEQYF; cdr3_length: 14; v_call: TRBV7-9; j_call: TRBJ2-7
cdr3_aa: CSARGGAGKNYGYTF; cdr3_length: 15; v_call: TRBV20-1; j_call: TRBJ1-2
cdr3_aa: CASSLVVWETQYF; cdr3_length: 13; v_call: TRBV5-1; j_call: TRBJ2-5
cdr3_aa: CASSFNPILAGIVNTGELFF; cdr3_length: 20; v_call: TRBV11-2; j_call: TRBJ2-2
cdr3_aa: CASSSMTRSEQYF; cdr3_length: 13; v_call: TRBV28; j_call: TRBJ2-7
cdr3_aa: CASSQPLGYEQYF; cdr3_length: 13; v_call: TRBV7-9; j_call: TRBJ2-7
cdr3_aa: CASSFTPSGRNTDTQYF; cdr3_length: 17; v_call: TRBV5-1; j_call: TRBJ2-3
cdr3_aa: CAISESGLAGEQYF; cdr3_length: 14; v_call: TRBV10-3; j_call: TRBJ2-7
cdr3_aa: CASSLEPGTEAFF; cdr3_length: 13; v_call: TRBV5-1; j_call: TRBJ1-1
cdr3_aa: CASSPDRNTIYF; cdr3_length: 12; v_call: TRBV7-2; j_call: TRBJ1-3
cdr3_aa: CASSLGRTSGRPSNEQFF; cdr3_length: 18; v_call: TRBV5-1; j_call: TRBJ2-1
cdr3_aa: CASSQDRQLYNEQFF; cdr3_length: 15; v_call: TRBV4-3; j_call: TRBJ2-1
cdr3_aa: CASSPPRDYSTGELFF; cdr3_length: 16; v_call: TRBV5-1; j_call: TRBJ2-2
cdr3_aa: CASSETGSPVETQYF; cdr3_length: 15; v_call: TRBV7-7; j_call: TRBJ2-5
cdr3_aa: CASSYGGSDTQYF; cdr3_length: 13; v_call: TRBV6-2/TRBV6-3; j_call: TRBJ2-3
cdr3_aa: CASTPVMTGAYTGELFF; cdr3_length: 17; v_call: TRBV12-3/TRBV12-4; j_call: TRBJ2-2
cdr3_aa: CASRVSGEAGELFF; cdr3_length: 14; v_call: TRBV5-1; j_call: TRBJ2-2
cdr3_aa: CSARPSTGTNTEAFF; cdr3_length: 15; v_call: TRBV20-1; j_call: TRBJ1-1
cdr3_aa: CASSPRELSEKLFF; cdr3_length: 14; v_call: TRBV6-2/TRBV6-3; j_call: TRBJ1-4
cdr3_aa: CASSQVLAGTPYNEQFF; cdr3_length: 17; v_call: TRBV3-1; j_call: TRBJ2-1
cdr3_aa: CATSTGGAGGTEAFF; cdr3_length: 15; v_call: TRBV15; j_call: TRBJ1-1
cdr3_aa: CSARDNDDSYEQYF; cdr3_length: 14; v_call: TRBV20-1; j_call: TRBJ2-7